Given below is one TCR beta chain in context. Its antigen remains unidentified. This entry belongs to a study of cytomegalovirus exposure and HLA in healthy donors. General study results and limits: Later analysis identified several of the most significant clusters that appeared linked to common viral pathogens. As a later analysis revealed, the rate of TCR association differed by HLA locus, with DRB1 most and HLA-C fewest. TCR sequences were mostly rare, though some public TCRs occurred in many donors.

The PCR had 60 Vbeta and 13 Jbeta primers. Profiled with immunoSEQ multiplex PCR; TCRdb holds only in-frame clones, not every one. The repertoire consists of roughly 120,000 clones, with 70% to 80% occurring once and the leading ten covering 15% to 20%. After removal of 1 base from V and 5 bases from J, the junction contained 8 bases not matched to a gene. Germline assignment: CDR1 SQVTM and CDR2 ANQGSEA. This CDR3 is 16 amino acids long. The sequencing sample was made of PBMCs. This sequence was found in a man between 45 and 60 years old in good health and CMV-seropositive. The chain combines TRBV29-1 with TRBJ2-3, with 11 nucleotides matching TRBD1. CDR3 region: CSVEVDRTGGQDTQYF. Written as DNA, the CDR3 is TGCAGCGTTGAAGTCGACCGGACAGGGGGCCAAGATACGCAGTATTTT.